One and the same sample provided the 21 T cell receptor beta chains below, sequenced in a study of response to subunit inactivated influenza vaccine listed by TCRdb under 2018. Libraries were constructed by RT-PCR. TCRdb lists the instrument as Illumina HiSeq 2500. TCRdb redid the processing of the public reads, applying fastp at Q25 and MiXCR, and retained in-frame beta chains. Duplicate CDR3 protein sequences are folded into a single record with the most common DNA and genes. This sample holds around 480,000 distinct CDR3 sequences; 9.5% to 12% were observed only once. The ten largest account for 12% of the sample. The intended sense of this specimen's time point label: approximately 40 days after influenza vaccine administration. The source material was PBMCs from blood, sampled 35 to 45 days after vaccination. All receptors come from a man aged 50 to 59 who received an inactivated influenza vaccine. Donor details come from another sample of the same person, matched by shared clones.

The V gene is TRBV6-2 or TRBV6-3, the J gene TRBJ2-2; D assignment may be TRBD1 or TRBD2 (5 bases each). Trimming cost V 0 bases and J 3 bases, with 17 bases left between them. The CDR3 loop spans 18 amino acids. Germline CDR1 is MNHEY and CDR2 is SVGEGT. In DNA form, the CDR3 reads TGTGCCAGCAGTTACTCGATATCTGGTGGGGGAGACACCGGGGAGCTGTTTTTT. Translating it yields CASSYSISGGGDTGELFF.

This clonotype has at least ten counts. CDR3 in DNA: TGCGCCAGCAGCCAAGAAGAACAGGGTCGGTACAATGAGCAGTTCTTC. It specifies CASSQEEQGRYNEQFF. The chain carries TRBV4-1 and TRBJ2-1, with D perhaps TRBD1 (6 bases). Per germline, CDR1 MGHRA and CDR2 YSYEKL. The length of the CDR3 is 16 residues. V lost 0 bases and J 4 bases, leaving 13 bases between the germline ends.

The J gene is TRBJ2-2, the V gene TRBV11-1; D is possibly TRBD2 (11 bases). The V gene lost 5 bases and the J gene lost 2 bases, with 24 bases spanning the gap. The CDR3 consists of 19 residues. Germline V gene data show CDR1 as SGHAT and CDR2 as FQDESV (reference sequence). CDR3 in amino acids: CASSPDRGRLAGNTGELFF. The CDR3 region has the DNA TGTGCCAGCAGCCCAGACAGGGGGCGACTAGCGGGAAACACCGGGGAGCTGTTTTTT.

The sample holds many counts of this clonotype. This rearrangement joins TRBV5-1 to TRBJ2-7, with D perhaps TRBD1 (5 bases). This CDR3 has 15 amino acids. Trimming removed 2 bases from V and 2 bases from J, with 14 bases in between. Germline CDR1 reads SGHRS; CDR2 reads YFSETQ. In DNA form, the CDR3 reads TGCGCCAGCAGCTTAGGACGGACAAGCCCCTACGAGCAGTACTTC. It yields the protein CASSLGRTSPYEQYF.

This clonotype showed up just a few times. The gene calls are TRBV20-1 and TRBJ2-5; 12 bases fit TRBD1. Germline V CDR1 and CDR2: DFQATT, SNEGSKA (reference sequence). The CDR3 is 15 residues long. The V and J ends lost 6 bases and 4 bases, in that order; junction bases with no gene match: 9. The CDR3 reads CSAEGQGAIVETQYF. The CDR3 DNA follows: TGCAGTGCGGAGGGACAGGGGGCTATTGTAGAGACCCAGTACTTC.

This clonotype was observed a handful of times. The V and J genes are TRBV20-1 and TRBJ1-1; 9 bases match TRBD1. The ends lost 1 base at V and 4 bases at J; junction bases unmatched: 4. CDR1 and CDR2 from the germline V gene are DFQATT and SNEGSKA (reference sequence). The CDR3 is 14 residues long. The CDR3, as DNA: TGCAGTGCTAGAGTCCTGGACAGGGGCACTGAAGCTTTCTTT. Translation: CSARVLDRGTEAFF.

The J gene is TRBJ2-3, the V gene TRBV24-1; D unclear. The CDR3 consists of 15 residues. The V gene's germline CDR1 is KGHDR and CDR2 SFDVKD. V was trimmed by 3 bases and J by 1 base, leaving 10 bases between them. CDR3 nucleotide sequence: TGTGCCACCAGTGATCAAACGACGGGCACAGATACGCAGTATTTT. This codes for CATSDQTTGTDTQYF.

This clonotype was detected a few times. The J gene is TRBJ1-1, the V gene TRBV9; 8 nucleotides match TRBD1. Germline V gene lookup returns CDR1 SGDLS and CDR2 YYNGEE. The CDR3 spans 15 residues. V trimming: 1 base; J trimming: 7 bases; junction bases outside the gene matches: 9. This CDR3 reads CASSVIEQGVDEAFF. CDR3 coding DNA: TGTGCCAGCAGCGTAATCGAACAGGGGGTCGATGAAGCTTTCTTT.

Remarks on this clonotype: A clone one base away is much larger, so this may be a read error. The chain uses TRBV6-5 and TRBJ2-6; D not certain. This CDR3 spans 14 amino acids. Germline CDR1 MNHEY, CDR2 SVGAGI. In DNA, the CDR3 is TGTGTCAGCAGTTACTCGGCCGGGGCCAACGTCCTGACTTTC. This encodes CVSSYSAGANVLTF.

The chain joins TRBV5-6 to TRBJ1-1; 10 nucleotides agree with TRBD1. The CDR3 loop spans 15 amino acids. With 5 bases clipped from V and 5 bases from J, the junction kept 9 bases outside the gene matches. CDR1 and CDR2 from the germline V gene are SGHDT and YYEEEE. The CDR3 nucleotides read TGTGCCAGCAGTAAACCGGGACAGGGGTATACTGAAGCTTTCTTT. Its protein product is CASSKPGQGYTEAFF.

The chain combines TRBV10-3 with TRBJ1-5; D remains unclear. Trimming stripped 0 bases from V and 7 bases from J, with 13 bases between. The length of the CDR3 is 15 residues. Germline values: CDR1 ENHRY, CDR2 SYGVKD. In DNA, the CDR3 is TGTGCCATCAGTGAGTCGTTGGGAGGTAACCAGCCCCAGCATTTT. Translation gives CAISESLGGNQPQHF.

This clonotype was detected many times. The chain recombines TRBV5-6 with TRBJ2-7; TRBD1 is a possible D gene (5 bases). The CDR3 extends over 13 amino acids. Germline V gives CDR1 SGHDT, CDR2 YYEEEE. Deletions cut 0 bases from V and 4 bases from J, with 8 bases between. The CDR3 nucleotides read TGTGCCAGCAGCTTGGTCGACAGTTACGAGCAGTACTTC. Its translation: CASSLVDSYEQYF.

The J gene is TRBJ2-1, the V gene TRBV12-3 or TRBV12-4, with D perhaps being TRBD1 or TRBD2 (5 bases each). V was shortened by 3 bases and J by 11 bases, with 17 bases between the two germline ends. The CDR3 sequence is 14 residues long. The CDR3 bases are TGTGCCAGCAGTTTTTCCCGGGACGAGCGTAAGCAGTTCTTC. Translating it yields CASSFSRDERKQFF.

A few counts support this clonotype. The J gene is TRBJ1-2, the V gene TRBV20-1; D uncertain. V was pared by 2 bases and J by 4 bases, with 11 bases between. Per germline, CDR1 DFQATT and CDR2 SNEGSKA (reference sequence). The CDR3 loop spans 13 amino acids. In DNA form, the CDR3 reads TGCAGTGCTAGACTCGACAAGGCCTATGGCTACACCTTC. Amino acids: CSARLDKAYGYTF.

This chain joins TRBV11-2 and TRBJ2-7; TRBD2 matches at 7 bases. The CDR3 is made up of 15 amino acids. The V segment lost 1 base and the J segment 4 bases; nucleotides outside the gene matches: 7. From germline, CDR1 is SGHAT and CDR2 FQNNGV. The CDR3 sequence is CASSLGGGKWYEQYF. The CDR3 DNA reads TGTGCCAGCAGCTTAGGGGGGGGGAAATGGTACGAGCAGTACTTC.

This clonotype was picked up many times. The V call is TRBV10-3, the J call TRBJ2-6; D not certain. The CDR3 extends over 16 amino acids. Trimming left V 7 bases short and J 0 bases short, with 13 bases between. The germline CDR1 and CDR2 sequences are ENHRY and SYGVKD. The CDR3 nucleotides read TGTGCCATCACCGCTCGAAGTGGCTCTGGGGCCAACGTCCTGACTTTC. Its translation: CAITARSGSGANVLTF.

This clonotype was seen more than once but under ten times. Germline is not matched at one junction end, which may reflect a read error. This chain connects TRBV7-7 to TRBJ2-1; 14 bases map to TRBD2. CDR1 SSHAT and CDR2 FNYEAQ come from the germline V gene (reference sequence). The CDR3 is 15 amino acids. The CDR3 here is CASSDGLAGGNEQFF. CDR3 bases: TGTGCTAGCAGCGACGGACTAGCGGGGGGCAATGAGCAGTTCTTC.

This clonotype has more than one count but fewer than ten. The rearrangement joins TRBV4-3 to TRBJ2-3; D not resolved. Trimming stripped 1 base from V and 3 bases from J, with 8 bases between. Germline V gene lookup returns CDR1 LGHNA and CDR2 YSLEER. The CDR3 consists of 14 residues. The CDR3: CASSQAPGTDTQYF. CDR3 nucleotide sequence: TGCGCCAGCAGCCAAGCCCCGGGTACAGATACGCAGTATTTT.

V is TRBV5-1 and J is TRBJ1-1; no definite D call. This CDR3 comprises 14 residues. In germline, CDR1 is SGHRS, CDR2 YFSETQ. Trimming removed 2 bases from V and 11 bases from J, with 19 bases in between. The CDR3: CASSFLLDVSEAFF. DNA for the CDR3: TGCGCCAGCAGCTTCCTCCTGGACGTTTCCGAGGCTTTCTTT.

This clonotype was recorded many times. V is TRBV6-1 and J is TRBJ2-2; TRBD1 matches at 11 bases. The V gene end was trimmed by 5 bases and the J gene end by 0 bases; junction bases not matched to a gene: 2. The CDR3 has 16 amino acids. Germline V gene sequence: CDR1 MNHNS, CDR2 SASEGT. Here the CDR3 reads CASSPGQGANTGELFF. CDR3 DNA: TGTGCCAGCAGTCCGGGACAGGGGGCGAACACCGGGGAGCTGTTTTTT.

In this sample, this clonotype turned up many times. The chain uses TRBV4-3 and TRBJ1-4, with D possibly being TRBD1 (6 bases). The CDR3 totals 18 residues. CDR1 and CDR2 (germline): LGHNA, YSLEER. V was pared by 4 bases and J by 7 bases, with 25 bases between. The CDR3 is CASSPFTQTRGLGEKLFF. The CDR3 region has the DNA TGCGCCAGCAGCCCGTTTACCCAGACGCGGGGGCTGGGTGAAAAACTGTTTTTT.